This T cell receptor (beta chain) originates from a study of tumor-infiltrating lymphocytes in primary liver carcinoma. Overall study context: Spanning 4.2 to 10 cm, the tumors were T1-T3 N0M0.

Production of TCR beta cDNA used 500 ng total RNA together with a constant-region primer. Each TCR beta library was derived from three nested multiplex PCR rounds that employed slightly modified ARM-PCR. TRBV1-TRBV30 forward and Cbeta reverse primers drove the first two approximately 10-cycle rounds. In TCRdb, the multiplex PCR reads were re-called with MiXCR into one record per CDR3 protein. The sample includes fewer than 150,000 distinct CDR3 sequences, 55% to 75% of them seen just once. The roughly 17-31 mg bulk tissue piece was not sorted before simultaneous RNA and DNA extraction. Chronic HBV infection affected patients, none of whom had received treatment. CDR1 SGHAT and CDR2 FQNNGV come from the germline V gene. This CDR3 region has 16 residues. Trimming stripped 3 bases from V and 4 bases from J, with 16 bases between. General study results and limits: A significantly higher top-250-clone fraction was recorded for tumors than for blood (p = 0.039).

In the case of this clonotype: Its cognate antigen is unknown.

The TCR sequence derives from a woman aged 60 to 75 with primary liver carcinoma and hepatitis B virus infection. V usage is TRBV11-2 and J usage is TRBJ2-1; possibly TRBD2 for D (6 bases). Sequenced input: liver tumor tissue from sampling region 1. Described subset: tumor region T1, superior pole. In DNA, the CDR3 is TGTGCCAGCAGCTTTCGGGTGTCGGGAGCTTACAATGAGCAGTTCTTC. It codes for CASSFRVSGAYNEQFF.